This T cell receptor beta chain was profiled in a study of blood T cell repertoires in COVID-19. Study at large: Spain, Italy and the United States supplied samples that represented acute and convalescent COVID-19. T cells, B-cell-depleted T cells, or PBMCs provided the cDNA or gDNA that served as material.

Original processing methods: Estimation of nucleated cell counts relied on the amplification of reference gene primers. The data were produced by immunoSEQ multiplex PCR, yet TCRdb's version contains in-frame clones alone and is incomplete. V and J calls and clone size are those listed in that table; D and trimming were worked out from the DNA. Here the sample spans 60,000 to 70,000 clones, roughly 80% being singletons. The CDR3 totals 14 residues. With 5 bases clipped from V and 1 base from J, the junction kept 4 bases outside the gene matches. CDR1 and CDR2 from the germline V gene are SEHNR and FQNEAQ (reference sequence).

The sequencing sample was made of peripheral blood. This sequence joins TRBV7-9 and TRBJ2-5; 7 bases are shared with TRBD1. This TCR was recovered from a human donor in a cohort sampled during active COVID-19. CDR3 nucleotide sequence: TGTGCCAGCAGCGAGGACAGGTCCCAAGAGACCCAGTACTTC. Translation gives CASSEDRSQETQYF.